The clone carrying this T cell receptor (beta chain) was recorded at least ten times. Its antigen is not identified. This entry comes from a study of T cell repertoires in cytomegalovirus infection. Overall study context: Recently identified HLA-C-restricted CMV epitopes and well-studied HLA-B-restricted CMV epitopes were used by the study. Shared public TCR beta signatures pointed to both CMV infection and a matching HLA type.

Germline lookup yields CDR1 SGHTA and CDR2 FQGTGA. The CDR3 contains 14 residues. Trimming removed 2 bases from V and 5 bases from J; junction bases left unmatched: 4. One entry per CDR3 protein results from TCRdb running MiXCR on the reads. The table has about 330,000 distinct CDR3 sequences, about 32% seen once. The sequence came from a human donor in good health (CMV status not recorded). Some clones in this sample may be carry-over from other donors' samples. Here the sequenced sample was cultured PBMCs, taken from culture after CMV antigen stimulation. The V call is TRBV7-3, the J call TRBJ2-5; 8 nucleotides match TRBD1. The CDR3 nucleotides read TGTGCCAGCAGCTTAGGACAGGGATGGGAGACCCAGTACTTC. It encodes CASSLGQGWETQYF.